Each of the 2 T cell receptor beta chains below was sequenced from the same sample in a study of T cells in tumors after PD-1 blockade (dated by TCRdb to the late 2010s). Libraries were constructed by the immunoSEQ multiplex PCR assay. The immuneACCESS repertoire file appears here via TCRdb, limited to in-frame rearrangements. These files lack a portion of the clones; in checked studies, under half of the deficit traces to unresolved V genes, and the cause of the others is not known. Recorded for this sample are 32,000 or so clones; roughly 78% of them occurred a single time. The ten largest clones take up 38% of the sample. The sample's time point label is to be understood as: before anti-PD-1 therapy. The specimen comprised PBMCs, sampled before anti-PD-1 treatment. The source of these receptors is a human donor with basal cell carcinoma.

The chain joins TRBV18 to TRBJ1-1; tentatively, D is TRBD1 (6 bases). The CDR3 runs 13 residues. V lost 6 bases and J 0 bases, leaving 8 bases between the germline ends. Germline V gives CDR1 KGHSH, CDR2 LQKENI. The CDR3 sequence: CASSGGMNTEAFF. In DNA form, the CDR3 reads TGTGCCAGCTCCGGGGGCATGAACACTGAAGCTTTCTTT.

The chain links TRBV2 to TRBJ1-1, with TRBD1 matching 8 bases. The V gene end was trimmed by 7 bases and the J gene end by 6 bases; junction bases not matched to a gene: 13. Per germline, CDR1 SNHLY and CDR2 FYNNEI. The CDR3 sequence is 15 residues long. This chain's CDR3 is CASKSRTGLSAEAFF. The CDR3 nucleotides read TGTGCCAGCAAATCGAGGACAGGGCTTTCTGCTGAAGCTTTCTTT.